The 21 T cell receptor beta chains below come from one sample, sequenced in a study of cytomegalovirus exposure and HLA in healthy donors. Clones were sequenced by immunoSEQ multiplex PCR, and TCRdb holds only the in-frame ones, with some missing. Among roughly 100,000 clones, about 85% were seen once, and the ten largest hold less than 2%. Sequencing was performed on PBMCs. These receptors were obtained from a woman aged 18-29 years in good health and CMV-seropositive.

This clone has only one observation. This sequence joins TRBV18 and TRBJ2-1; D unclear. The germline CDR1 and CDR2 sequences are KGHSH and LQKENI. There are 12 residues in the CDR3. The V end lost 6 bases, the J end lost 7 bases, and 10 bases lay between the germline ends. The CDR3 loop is CASSSKANEQFF. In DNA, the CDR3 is TGTGCCAGCTCCTCCAAAGCTAATGAGCAGTTCTTC.

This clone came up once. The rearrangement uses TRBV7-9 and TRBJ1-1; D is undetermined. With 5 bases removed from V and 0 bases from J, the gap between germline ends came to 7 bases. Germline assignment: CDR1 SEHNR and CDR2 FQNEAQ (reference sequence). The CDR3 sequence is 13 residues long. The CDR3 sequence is CASSPMLNTEAFF. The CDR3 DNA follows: TGTGCCAGCAGCCCCATGTTGAACACTGAAGCTTTCTTT.

The CDR3 sequence: CASSTSSGTGSSPLHF. The CDR3 DNA sequence: TGTGCCAGTAGTACCTCCTCCGGGACAGGGTCATCACCCCTCCACTTT. The chain is built from TRBV19 and TRBJ1-6; 9 positions agree with TRBD1. Germline CDR1 is LNHDA and CDR2 is SQIVND (reference sequence). Germline trimming cut 4 bases from V and 10 bases from J; bases unmatched to any gene: 11. There are 16 residues in the CDR3.

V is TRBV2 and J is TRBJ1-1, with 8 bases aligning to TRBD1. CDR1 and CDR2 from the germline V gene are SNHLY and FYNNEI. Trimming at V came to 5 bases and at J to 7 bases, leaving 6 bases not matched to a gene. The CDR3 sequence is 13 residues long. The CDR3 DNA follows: TGTGCCAGCAGTAGGACAGGGATGAATGAAGCTTTCTTT. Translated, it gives CASSRTGMNEAFF.

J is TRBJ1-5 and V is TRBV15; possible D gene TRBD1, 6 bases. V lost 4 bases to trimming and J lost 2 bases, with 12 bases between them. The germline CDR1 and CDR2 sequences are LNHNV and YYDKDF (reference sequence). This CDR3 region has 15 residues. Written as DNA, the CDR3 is TGTGCCACCAGCAAGGAGACAGGACGCAATCAGCCCCAGCATTTT. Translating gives CATSKETGRNQPQHF.

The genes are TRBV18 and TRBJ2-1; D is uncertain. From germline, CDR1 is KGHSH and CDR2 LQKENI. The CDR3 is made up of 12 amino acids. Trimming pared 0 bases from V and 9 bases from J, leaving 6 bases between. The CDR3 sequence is CASSPPSGEQFF. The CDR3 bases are TGTGCCAGCTCACCACCGAGTGGTGAGCAGTTCTTC.

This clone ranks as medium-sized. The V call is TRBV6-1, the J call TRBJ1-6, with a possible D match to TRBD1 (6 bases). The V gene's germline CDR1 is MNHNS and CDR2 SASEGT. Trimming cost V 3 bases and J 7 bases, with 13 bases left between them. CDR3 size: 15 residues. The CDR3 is CASSDGAGENSPLHF. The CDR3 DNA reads TGTGCCAGCAGTGATGGGGCAGGGGAAAATTCACCCCTCCACTTT.

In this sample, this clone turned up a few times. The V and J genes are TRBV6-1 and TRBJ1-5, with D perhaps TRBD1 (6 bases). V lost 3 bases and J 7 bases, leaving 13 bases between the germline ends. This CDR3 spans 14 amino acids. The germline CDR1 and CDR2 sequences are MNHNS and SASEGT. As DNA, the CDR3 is TGTGCCAGCAGTGACCGGGACACAATACAGCCCCAGCATTTT. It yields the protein CASSDRDTIQPQHF.

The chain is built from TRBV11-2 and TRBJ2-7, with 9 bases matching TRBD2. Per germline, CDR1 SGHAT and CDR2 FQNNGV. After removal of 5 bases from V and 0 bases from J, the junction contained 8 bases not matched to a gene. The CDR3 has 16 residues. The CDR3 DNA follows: TGTGCCAGCAGCACCCATAGCGGGGGCTACTCCTACGAGCAGTACTTC. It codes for CASSTHSGGYSYEQYF.

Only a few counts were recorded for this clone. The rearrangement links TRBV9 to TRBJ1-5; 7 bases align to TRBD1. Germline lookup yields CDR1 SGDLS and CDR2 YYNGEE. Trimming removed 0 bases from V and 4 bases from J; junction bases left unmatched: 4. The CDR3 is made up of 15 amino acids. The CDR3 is CASSVEAGGNQPQHF. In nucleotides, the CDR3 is TGTGCCAGCAGCGTAGAGGCAGGGGGGAATCAGCCCCAGCATTTT. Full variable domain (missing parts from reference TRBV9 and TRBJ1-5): DSGVTQTPKHLITATGQRVTLRCSPRSGDLSVYWYQQSLDQGLQFLIQYYNGEERAKGNILERFSAQQFPDLHSELNLSSLELGDSALYFCASSVEAGGNQPQHFGDGTRLSIL.

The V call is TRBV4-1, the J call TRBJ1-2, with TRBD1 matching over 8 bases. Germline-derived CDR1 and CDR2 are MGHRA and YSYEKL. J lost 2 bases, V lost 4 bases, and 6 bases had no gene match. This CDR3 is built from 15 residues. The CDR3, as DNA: TGCGCCAGCAGCCCTCGGACAGGGCCGAACTATGGCTACACCTTC. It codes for CASSPRTGPNYGYTF.

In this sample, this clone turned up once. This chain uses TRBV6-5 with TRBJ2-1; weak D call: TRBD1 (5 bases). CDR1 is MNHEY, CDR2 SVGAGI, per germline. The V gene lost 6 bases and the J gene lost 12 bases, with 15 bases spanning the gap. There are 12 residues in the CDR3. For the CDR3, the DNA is TGTGCCAGCAGGGGCACAGGTTATCCGCAGTTCTTC. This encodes CASRGTGYPQFF.

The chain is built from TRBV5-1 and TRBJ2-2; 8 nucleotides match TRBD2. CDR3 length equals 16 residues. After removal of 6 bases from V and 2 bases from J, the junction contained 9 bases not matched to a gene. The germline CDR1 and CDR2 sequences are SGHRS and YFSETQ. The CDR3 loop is CASTSRAGGNTGELFF. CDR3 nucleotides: TGCGCCAGCACCTCACGGGCGGGGGGAAACACCGGGGAGCTGTTTTTT.

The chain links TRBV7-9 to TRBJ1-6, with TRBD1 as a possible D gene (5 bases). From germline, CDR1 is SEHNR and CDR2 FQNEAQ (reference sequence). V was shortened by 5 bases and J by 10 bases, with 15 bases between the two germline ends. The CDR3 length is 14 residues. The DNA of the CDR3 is TGTGCCAGCAGCCCGCCAGGGTTTTGGTCACCCCTCCACTTT. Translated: CASSPPGFWSPLHF.

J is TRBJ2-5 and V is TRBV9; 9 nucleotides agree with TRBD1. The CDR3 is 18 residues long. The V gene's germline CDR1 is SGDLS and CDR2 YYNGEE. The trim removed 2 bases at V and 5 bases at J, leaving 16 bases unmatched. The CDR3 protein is CASSVSSSWDRARETQYF. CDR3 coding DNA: TGTGCCAGCAGCGTCTCGTCGTCTTGGGACAGGGCCCGGGAGACCCAGTACTTC. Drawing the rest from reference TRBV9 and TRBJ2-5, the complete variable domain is DSGVTQTPKHLITATGQRVTLRCSPRSGDLSVYWYQQSLDQGLQFLIQYYNGEERAKGNILERFSAQQFPDLHSELNLSSLELGDSALYFCASSVSSSWDRARETQYFGPGTRLLVL.

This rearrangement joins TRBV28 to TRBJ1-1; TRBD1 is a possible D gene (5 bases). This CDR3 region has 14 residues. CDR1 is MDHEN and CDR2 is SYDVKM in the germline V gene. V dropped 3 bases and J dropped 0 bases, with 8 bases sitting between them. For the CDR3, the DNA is TGTGCCAGCAGTTTGGAGGGGATGAACACTGAAGCTTTCTTT. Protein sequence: CASSLEGMNTEAFF. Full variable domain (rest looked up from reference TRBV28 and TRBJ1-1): DVKVTQSSRYLVKRTGEKVFLECVQDMDHENMFWYRQDPGLGLRLIYFSYDVKMKEKGDIPEGYSVSREKKERFSLILESASTNQTSMYLCASSLEGMNTEAFFGQGTRLTVV.

Here the CDR3 DNA reads TGTGCCAGCAGCGTAGGGGGGGGCGGCACAGATACGCAGTATTTT. Its protein product is CASSVGGGGTDTQYF. This chain links TRBV9 with TRBJ2-3, with a weak D call TRBD2 (7 bases). The CDR3 contains 15 residues. V lost 0 bases and J 1 base, leaving 9 bases between the germline ends. Germline-derived CDR1 and CDR2 are SGDLS and YYNGEE.

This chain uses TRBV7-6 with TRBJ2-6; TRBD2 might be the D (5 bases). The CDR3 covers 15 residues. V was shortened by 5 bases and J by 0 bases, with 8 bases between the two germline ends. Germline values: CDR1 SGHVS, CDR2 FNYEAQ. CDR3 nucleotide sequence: TGTGCCAGCAGCCCTCTAGCCTCTGGGGCCAACGTCCTGACTTTC. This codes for CASSPLASGANVLTF.

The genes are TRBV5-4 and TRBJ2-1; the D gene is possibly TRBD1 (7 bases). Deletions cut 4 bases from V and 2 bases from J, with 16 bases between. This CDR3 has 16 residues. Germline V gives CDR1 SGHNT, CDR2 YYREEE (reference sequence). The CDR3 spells CASSELGGTAYNEQFF. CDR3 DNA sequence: TGTGCCAGCAGCGAACTTGGGGGGACAGCCTACAATGAGCAGTTCTTC.

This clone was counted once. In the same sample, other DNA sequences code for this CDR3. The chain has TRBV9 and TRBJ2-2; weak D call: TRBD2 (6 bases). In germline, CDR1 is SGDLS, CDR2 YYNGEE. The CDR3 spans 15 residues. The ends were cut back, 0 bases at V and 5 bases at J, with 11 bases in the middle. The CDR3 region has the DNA TGTGCCAGCAGCGTAGGGGGCGGGACGACCGGGGAGCTGTTTTTT. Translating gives CASSVGGGTTGELFF.

The CDR3 here is CASSLRRAAYEQYV. The CDR3 DNA follows: TGTGCCAGCTCACTCCGGAGGGCAGCCTACGAGCAGTACGTC. This rearrangement joins TRBV18 to TRBJ2-7, with a possible D match to TRBD2 (6 bases). CDR1 KGHSH and CDR2 LQKENI come from the germline V gene. This CDR3 region has 14 residues. Between the trimmed V and J ends, which lost 4 bases and 2 bases, there was a span of 12 bases.